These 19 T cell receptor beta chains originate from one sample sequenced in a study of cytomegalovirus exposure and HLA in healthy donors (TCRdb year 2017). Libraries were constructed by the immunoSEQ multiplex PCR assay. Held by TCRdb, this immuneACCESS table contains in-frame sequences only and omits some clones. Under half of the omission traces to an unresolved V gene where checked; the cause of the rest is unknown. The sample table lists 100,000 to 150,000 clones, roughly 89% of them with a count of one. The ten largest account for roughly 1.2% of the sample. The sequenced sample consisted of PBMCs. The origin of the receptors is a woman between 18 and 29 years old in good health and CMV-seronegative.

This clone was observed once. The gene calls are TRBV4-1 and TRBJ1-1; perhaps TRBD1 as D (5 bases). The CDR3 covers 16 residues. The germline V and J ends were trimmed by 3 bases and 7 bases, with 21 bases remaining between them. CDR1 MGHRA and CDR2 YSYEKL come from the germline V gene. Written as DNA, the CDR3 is TGCGCCAGCAGCCACCGACCCGGGGGGGGTAGTCGTGAAGCTTTCTTT. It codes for CASSHRPGGGSREAFF.

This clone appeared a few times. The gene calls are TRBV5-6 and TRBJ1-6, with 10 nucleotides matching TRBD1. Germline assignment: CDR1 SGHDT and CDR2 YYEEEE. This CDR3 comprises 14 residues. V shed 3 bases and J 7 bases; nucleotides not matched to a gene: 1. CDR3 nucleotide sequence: TGTGCCAGCAGCTGGGACAGGGGAAATTCACCCCTCCACTTT. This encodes CASSWDRGNSPLHF.

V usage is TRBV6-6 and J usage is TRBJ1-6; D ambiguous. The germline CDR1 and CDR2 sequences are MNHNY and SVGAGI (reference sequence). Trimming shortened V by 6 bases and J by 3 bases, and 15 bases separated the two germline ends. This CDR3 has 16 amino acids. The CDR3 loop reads CASRIASVDYNSPLHF. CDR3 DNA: TGTGCCAGCAGGATAGCATCGGTAGACTATAATTCACCCCTCCACTTT.

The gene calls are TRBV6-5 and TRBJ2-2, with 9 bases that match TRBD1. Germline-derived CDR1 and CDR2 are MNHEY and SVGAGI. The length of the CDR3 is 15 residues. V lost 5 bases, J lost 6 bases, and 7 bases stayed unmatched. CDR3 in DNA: TGTGCCAGCAGTCGGAACAGGGGGCGAGCCGGGGAGCTGTTTTTT. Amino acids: CASSRNRGRAGELFF.

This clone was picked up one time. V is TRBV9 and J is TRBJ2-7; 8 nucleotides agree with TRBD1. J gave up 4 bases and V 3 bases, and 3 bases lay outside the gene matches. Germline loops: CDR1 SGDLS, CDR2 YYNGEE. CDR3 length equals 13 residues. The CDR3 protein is CASSGTGPYEQYF. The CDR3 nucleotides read TGTGCCAGCAGCGGGACAGGGCCGTACGAGCAGTACTTC.

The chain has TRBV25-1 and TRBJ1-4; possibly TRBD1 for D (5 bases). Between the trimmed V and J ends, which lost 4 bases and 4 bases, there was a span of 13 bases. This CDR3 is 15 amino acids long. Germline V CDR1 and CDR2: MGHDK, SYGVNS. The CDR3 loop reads CASSGWTRDNEKLFF. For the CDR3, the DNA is TGTGCCAGCAGTGGCTGGACAAGAGATAATGAAAAACTGTTTTTT.

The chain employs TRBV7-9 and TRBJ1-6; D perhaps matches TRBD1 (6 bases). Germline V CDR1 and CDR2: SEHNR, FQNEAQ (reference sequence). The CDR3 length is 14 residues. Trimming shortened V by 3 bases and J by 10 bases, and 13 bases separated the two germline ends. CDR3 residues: CASSLQTGASPLHF. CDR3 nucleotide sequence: TGTGCCAGCAGCTTGCAGACAGGCGCCTCACCCCTCCACTTT.

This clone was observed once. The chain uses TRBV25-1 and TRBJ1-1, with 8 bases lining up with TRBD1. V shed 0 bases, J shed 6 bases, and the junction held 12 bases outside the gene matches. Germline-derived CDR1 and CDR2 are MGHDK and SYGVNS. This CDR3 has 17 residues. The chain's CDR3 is CASSEYPGQGSRAEAFF. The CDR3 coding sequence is TGTGCCAGCAGTGAATACCCCGGACAGGGCTCGAGGGCTGAAGCTTTCTTT.

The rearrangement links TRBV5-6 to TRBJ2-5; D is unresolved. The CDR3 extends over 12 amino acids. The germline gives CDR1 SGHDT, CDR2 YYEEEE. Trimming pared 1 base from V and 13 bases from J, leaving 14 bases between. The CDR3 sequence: CASSLLAAPSYF. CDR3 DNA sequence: TGTGCCAGCAGCTTGTTGGCCGCACCGTCGTACTTC.

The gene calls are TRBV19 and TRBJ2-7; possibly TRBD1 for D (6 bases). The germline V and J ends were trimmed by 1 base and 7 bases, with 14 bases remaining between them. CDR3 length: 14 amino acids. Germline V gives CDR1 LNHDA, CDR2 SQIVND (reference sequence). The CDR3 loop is CASSIGGHLEEQYF. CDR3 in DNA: TGTGCCAGTAGTATAGGGGGACACCTCGAGGAGCAGTACTTC.

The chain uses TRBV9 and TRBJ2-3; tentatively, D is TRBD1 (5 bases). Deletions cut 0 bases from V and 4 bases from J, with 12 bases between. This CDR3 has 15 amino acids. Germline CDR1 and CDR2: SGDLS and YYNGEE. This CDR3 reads CASSVVPGRPDTQYF. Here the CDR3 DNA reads TGTGCCAGCAGCGTAGTGCCAGGGCGTCCAGATACGCAGTATTTT.

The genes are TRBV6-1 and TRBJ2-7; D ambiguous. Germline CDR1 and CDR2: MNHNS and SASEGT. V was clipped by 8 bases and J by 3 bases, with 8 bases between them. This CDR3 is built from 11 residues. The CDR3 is CASPDNYEQYF. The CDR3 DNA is TGTGCCAGCCCTGACAACTACGAGCAGTACTTC.

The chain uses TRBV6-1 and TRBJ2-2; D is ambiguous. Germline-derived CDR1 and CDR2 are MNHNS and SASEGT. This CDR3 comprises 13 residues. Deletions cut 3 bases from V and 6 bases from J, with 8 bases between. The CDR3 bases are TGTGCCAGCAGTGACAGGTTTGCCGGGGAGCTGTTTTTT. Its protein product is CASSDRFAGELFF.

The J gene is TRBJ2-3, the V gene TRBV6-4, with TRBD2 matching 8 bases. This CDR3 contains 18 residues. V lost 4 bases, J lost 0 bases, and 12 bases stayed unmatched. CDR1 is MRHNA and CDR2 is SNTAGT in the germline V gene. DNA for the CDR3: TGTGCCAGCAGTGTAAGACGGGGGGGTCCCTGTAGCACAGATACGCAGTATTTT. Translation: CASSVRRGGPCSTDTQYF.

This CDR3 is CASSELTGTYEQYF. CDR3 coding DNA: TGTGCCAGCAGTGAACTAACCGGGACCTACGAGCAGTACTTC. The rearrangement links TRBV6-1 to TRBJ2-7, with a possible D match to TRBD2 (5 bases). V was pared by 2 bases and J by 2 bases, with 10 bases between. CDR1 is MNHNS and CDR2 is SASEGT in the germline V gene. The CDR3 length is 14 residues.

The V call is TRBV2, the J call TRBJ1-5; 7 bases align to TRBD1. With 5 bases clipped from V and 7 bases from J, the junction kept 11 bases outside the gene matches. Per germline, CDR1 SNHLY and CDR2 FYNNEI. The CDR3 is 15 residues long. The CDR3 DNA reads TGTGCCAGCAGTCCGACAGGGAACGGCGGCCAGCCCCAGCATTTT. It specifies CASSPTGNGGQPQHF.

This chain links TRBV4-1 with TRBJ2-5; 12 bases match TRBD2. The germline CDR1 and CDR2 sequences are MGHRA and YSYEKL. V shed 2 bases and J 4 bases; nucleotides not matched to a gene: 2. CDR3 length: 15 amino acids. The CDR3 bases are TGCGCCAGCAGCCAAACTAGCGGGGGGCGAGAGACCCAGTACTTC. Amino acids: CASSQTSGGRETQYF.

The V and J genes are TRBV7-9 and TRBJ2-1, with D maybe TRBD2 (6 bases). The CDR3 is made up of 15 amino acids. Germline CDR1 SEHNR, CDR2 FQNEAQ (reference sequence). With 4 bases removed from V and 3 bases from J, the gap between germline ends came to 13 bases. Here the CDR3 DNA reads TGTGCCAGCAGCTCTTATGGGACTGACTACAATGAGCAGTTCTTC. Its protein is CASSSYGTDYNEQFF.

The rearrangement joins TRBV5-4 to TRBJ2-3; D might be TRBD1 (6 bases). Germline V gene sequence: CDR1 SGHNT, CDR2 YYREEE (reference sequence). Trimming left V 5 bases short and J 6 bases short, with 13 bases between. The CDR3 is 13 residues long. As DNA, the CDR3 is TGTGCCAGCAGATCCGGGACACGCGATACGCAGTATTTT. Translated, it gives CASRSGTRDTQYF. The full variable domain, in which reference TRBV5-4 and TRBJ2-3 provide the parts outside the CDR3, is ETGVTQSPTHLIKTRGQQVTLRCSSQSGHNTVSWYQQALGQGPQFIFQYYREEENGRGNFPPRFSGLQFPNYSSELNVNALELDDSALYLCASRSGTRDTQYFGPGTRLTVL.